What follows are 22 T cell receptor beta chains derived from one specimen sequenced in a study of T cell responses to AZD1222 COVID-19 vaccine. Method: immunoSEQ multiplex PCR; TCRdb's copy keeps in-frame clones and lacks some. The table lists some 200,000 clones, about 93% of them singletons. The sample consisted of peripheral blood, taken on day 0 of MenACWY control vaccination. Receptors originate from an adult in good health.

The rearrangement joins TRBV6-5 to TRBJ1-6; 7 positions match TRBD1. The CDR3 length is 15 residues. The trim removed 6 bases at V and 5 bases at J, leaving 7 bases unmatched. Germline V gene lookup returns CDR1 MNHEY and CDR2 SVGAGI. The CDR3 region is CASRISQGNNSPLHF. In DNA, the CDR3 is TGTGCCAGCAGGATTTCACAGGGGAATAATTCACCCCTCCACTTT.

The CDR3 protein is CASSLKGYQGVGNTIYF. In nucleotides, the CDR3 is TGTGCCAGCAGTCTTAAGGGTTATCAGGGGGTAGGAAACACCATATATTTT. The rearrangement links TRBV27 to TRBJ1-3; the match to TRBD1 covers 7 bases. CDR3 size: 17 residues. The trim removed 5 bases at V and 4 bases at J, leaving 14 bases unmatched. Per the germline V gene, CDR1 is MNHEY and CDR2 is SMNVEV (reference sequence).

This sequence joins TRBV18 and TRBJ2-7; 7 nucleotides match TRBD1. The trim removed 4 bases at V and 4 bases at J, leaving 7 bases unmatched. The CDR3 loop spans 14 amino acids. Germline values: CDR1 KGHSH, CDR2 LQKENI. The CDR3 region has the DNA TGTGCCAGCTCACAAGGGACAGACGGGTACGAGCAGTACTTC. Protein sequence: CASSQGTDGYEQYF.

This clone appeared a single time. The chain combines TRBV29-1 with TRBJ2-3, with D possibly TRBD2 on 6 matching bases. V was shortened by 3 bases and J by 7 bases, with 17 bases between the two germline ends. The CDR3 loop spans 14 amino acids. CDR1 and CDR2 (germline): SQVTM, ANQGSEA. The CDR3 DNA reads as TGCAGCGTTGAGGAGGGATGGTCCCCGAATACGCAGTATTTT. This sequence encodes CSVEEGWSPNTQYF.

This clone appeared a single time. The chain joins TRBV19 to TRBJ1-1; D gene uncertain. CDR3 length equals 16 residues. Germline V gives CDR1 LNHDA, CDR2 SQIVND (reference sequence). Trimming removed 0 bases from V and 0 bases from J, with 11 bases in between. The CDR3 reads CASSIDRGLLNTEAFF. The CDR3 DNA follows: TGTGCCAGTAGTATAGATCGCGGGCTTTTGAACACTGAAGCTTTCTTT.

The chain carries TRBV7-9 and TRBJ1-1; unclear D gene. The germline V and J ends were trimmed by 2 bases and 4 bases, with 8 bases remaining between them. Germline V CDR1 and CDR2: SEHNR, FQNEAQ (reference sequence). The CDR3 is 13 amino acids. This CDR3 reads CASSLTRITEAFF. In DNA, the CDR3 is TGTGCCAGCAGCTTAACGAGGATCACTGAAGCTTTCTTT.

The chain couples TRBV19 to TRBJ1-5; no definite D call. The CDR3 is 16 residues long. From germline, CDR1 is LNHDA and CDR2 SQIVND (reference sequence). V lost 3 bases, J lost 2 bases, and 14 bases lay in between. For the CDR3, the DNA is TGTGCCAGTAGTATGGCGATTGGACTCGGCAATCAGCCCCAGCATTTT. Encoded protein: CASSMAIGLGNQPQHF.

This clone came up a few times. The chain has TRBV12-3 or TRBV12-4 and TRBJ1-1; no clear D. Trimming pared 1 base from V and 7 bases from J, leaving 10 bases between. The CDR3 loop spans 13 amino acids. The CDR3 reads CASSLGVFFEAFF. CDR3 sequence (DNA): TGTGCCAGCAGTTTAGGGGTTTTTTTTGAAGCTTTCTTT.

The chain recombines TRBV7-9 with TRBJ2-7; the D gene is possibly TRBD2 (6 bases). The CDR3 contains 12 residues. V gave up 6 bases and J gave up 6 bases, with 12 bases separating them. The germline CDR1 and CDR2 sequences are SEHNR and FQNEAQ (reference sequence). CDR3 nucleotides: TGTGCCAGCAGATTGGAGGGGAGCGAGCAGTACTTC. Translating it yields CASRLEGSEQYF.

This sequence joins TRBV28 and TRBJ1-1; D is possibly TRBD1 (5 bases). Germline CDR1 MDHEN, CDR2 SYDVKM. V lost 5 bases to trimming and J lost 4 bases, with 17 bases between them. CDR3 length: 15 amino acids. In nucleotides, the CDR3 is TGTGCCAGCAGTCGATCCATCAGGGTGGGCACTGAAGCTTTCTTT. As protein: CASSRSIRVGTEAFF.

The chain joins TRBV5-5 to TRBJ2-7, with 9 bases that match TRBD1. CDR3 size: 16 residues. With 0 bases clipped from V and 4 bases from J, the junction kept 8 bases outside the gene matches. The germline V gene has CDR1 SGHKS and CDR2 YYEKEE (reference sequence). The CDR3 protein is CASSLVPGQGSYEQYF. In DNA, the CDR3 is TGTGCCAGCAGCTTGGTTCCAGGACAGGGGTCTTACGAGCAGTACTTC.

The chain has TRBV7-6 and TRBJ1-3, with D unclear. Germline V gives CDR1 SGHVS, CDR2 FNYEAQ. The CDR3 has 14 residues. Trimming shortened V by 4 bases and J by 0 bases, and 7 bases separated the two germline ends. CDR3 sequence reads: CASSSQPSGNTIYF. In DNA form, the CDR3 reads TGTGCCAGCAGCTCCCAACCCTCTGGAAACACCATATATTTT. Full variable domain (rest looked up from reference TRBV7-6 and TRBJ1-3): GAGVSQSPRYKVTKRGQDVALRCDPISGHVSLYWYRQALGQGPEFLTYFNYEAQQDKSGLPNDRFSAERPEGSISTLTIQRTEQRDSAMYRCASSSQPSGNTIYFGEGSWLTVV.

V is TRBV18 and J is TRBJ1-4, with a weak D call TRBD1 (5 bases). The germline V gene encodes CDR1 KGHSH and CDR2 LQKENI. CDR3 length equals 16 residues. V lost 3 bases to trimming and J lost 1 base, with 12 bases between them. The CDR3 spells CASSPNRLLTNEKLFF. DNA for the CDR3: TGTGCCAGCTCACCTAACAGGCTTCTAACTAATGAAAAACTGTTTTTT.

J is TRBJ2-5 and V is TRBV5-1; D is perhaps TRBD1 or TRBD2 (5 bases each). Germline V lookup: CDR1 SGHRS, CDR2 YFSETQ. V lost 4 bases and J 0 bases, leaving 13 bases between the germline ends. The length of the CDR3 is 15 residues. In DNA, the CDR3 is TGCGCCAGCAGCACCCTCGGGGCGCACCAAGAGACCCAGTACTTC. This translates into CASSTLGAHQETQYF.

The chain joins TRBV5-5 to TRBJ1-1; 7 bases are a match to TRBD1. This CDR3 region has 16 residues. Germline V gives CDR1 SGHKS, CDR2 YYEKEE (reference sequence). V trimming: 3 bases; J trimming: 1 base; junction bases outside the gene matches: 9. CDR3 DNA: TGTGCCAGCAGCTCTAAGTGGGACAGAAAGAACACTGAAGCTTTCTTT. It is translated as CASSSKWDRKNTEAFF.

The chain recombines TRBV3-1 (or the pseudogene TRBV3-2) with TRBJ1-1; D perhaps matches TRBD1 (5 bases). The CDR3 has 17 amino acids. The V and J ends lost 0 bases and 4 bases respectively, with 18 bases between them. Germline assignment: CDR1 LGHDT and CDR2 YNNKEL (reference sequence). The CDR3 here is CASSQDWGAAKSTEAFF. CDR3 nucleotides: TGTGCCAGCAGCCAAGATTGGGGCGCAGCTAAATCCACTGAAGCTTTCTTT.

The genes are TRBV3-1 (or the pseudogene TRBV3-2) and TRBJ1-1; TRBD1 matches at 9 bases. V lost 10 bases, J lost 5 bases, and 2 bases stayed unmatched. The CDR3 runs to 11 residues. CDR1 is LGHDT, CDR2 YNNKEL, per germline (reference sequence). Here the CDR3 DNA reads TGTGCCACACAGGGGGCTACTGAAGCTTTCTTT. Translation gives CATQGATEAFF.

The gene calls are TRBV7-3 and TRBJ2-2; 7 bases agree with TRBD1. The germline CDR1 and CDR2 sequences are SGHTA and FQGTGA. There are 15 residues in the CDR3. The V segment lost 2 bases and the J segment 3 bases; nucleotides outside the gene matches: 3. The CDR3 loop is CASSLRGGHTGELFF. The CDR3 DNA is TGTGCCAGCAGCTTACGAGGGGGCCACACCGGGGAGCTGTTTTTT. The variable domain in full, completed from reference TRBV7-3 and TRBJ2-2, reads GAGVSQTPSNKVTEKGKYVELRCDPISGHTALYWYRQSLGQGPEFLIYFQGTGAADDSGLPNDRFFAVRPEGSVSTLKIQRTERGDSAVYLCASSLRGGHTGELFFGEGSRLTVL.

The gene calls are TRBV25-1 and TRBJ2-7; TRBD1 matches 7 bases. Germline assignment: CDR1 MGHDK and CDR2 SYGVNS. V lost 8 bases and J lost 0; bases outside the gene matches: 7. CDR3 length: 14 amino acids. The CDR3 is CASHEDRFSYEQYF. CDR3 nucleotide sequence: TGTGCCAGCCACGAGGACAGGTTCTCCTACGAGCAGTACTTC.

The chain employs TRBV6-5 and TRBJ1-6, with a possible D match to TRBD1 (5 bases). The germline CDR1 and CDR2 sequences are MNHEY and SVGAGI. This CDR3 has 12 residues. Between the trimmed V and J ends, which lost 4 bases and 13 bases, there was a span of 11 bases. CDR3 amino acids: CASSSRGSPLHF. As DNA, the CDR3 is TGTGCCAGCAGTTCTCGGGGCTCCCCCCTCCACTTT.

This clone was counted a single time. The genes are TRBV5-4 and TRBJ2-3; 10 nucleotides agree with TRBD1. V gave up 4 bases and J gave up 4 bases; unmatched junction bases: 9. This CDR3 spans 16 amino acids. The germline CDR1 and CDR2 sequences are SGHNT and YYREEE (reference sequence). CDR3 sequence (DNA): TGTGCCAGCAGCCCCCCGGACAGGGGGATTGCAGATACGCAGTATTTT. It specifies CASSPPDRGIADTQYF.

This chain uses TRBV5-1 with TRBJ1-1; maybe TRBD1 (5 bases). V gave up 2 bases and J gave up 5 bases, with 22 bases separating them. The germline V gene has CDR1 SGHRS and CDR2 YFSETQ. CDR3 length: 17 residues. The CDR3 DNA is TGCGCCAGCAGCTTCCTCCGGGACGCAAGTCGAGGGACTGAAGCTTTCTTT. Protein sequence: CASSFLRDASRGTEAFF.